Below are 27 T cell receptor beta chains sequenced from a single sample in a study of regulatory T cells in long-lasting Graves disease. Library construction for TCR beta used iRepertoire HTBI primers and Arm-PCR of CDR3 regions. TCRdb redid the calling of the multiplex PCR reads with MiXCR, one entry per CDR3 protein. The sample has about 520,000 distinct CDR3 sequences, around 12% seen once; the top ten hold roughly 9.3%. Time point reported: newly diagnosed GD, antithyroid drugs for less than 3 months. Extracted RNA from PBMCs served as the source of the TCR library. This same sample was also part of a study on T cells in Graves' hyperthyroidism and ophthalmopathy.

The sequenced sample was peripheral blood mononuclear cells (PBMCs), obtained at new diagnosis, from a patient treated with antithyroid drugs. The receptors were gathered from a woman in her twenties or thirties with Graves disease.

The chain has TRBV18 and TRBJ2-3; weak D call: TRBD2 (5 bases). Germline V gene sequence: CDR1 KGHSH, CDR2 LQKENI. V was clipped by 1 base and J by 4 bases, with 21 bases between them. The length of the CDR3 is 18 residues. This chain's CDR3 is CASSPRLSGSPPADTQYF. In DNA form, the CDR3 reads TGTGCCAGCTCACCACGTTTGTCGGGGAGTCCCCCCGCAGATACGCAGTATTTT. Variable domain in full (rest from reference TRBV18 and TRBJ2-3): NAGVMQNPRHLVRRRGQEARLRCSPMKGHSHVYWYRQLPEEGLKFMVYLQKENIIDESGMPKERFSAEFPKEGPSILRIQQVVRGDSAAYFCASSPRLSGSPPADTQYFGPGTRLTVL.

Concerning this clonotype itself: A read error may explain this, as a much larger clone is one base away. The chain joins TRBV19 to TRBJ2-3; 7 bases align to TRBD1. CDR3 length: 15 amino acids. V trimming: 6 bases; J trimming: 2 bases; junction bases outside the gene matches: 8. CDR1 LNHDA and CDR2 SQIVND come from the germline V gene (reference sequence). The CDR3 nucleotides read TGTGCCAGTAGACCGGGACAGCTGCCCACAGATACGCAGTATTTT. Amino acid sequence: CASRPGQLPTDTQYF.

This clonotype was counted many times. This chain uses TRBV20-1 with TRBJ2-7; the D is unclear. Germline CDR1 reads DFQATT; CDR2 reads SNEGSKA (reference sequence). V shed 1 base and J shed 3 bases, with 4 bases lying between them. This CDR3 has 11 amino acids. The CDR3 DNA reads as TGCAGTGCTAGAGTCGGCTACGAGCAGTACTTC. Translated, it gives CSARVGYEQYF.

This clonotype was found a few times. The chain employs TRBV19 and TRBJ1-1, with D possibly TRBD1 on 6 matching bases. Deletions cut 7 bases from V and 4 bases from J, with 13 bases between. From germline, CDR1 is LNHDA and CDR2 SQIVND (reference sequence). This CDR3 has 13 residues. The CDR3 DNA sequence: TGTGCCAGTACCCCCGAGGGGGGCACTGAAGCTTTCTTT. Amino acids: CASTPEGGTEAFF. The full variable domain, in which reference TRBV19 and TRBJ1-1 provide the parts outside the CDR3, is DGGITQSPKYLFRKEGQNVTLSCEQNLNHDAMYWYRQDPGQGLRLIYYSQIVNDFQKGDIAEGYSVSREKKESFPLTVTSAQKNPTAFYLCASTPEGGTEAFFGQGTRLTVV.

This clonotype has ten or more counts. J is TRBJ1-2 and V is TRBV24-1, with D perhaps TRBD1 (6 bases). CDR1 is KGHDR and CDR2 is SFDVKD in the germline V gene. The CDR3 loop spans 15 amino acids. V shed 4 bases and J shed 5 bases, with 16 bases lying between them. The CDR3 loop is CATSDPRTDEYGYTF. As DNA, the CDR3 is TGTGCCACCAGTGACCCGAGGACAGACGAATATGGCTACACCTTC.

This clonotype was recorded at least ten times. The rearrangement joins TRBV5-1 to TRBJ2-3; D ambiguous. V was cut by 1 base and J by 6 bases, with 9 bases left in between. Germline CDR1 and CDR2: SGHRS and YFSETQ. The CDR3 contains 13 residues. CDR3 DNA sequence: TGCGCCAGCAGCTTGAGGGCCGCGGATACGCAGTATTTT. Translation gives CASSLRAADTQYF.

This clonotype occurred a few times. This chain joins TRBV24-1 and TRBJ2-3; TRBD2 matches at 7 bases. The germline CDR1 and CDR2 sequences are KGHDR and SFDVKD. This CDR3 is 16 amino acids long. V dropped 4 bases and J dropped 4; count of bases not matched to a gene: 10. This CDR3 reads CATSDRVTGGPDTQYF. DNA of the CDR3: TGTGCCACCAGTGACCGAGTGACGGGGGGACCAGATACGCAGTATTTT.

This clonotype was seen at least ten times. J is TRBJ2-1 and V is TRBV20-1, with D hard to call. CDR3 length: 15 amino acids. Between the trimmed V and J ends, which lost 1 base and 3 bases, there was a span of 13 bases. The germline gives CDR1 DFQATT, CDR2 SNEGSKA (reference sequence). Here the CDR3 DNA reads TGCAGTGCTAGAGGCCCCATCCGTGGCTACAATGAGCAGTTCTTC. Encoded protein: CSARGPIRGYNEQFF.

The chain is built from TRBV5-1 and TRBJ1-5; D gene unclear. V gave up 4 bases and J gave up 2 bases, with 10 bases separating them. The CDR3 sequence is 14 residues long. Germline V gene sequence: CDR1 SGHRS, CDR2 YFSETQ. The CDR3 loop is CASSPDYGNQPQHF. DNA of the CDR3: TGCGCCAGCAGCCCGGACTACGGCAATCAGCCCCAGCATTTT.

For this clonotype: A read error may be the cause here, since a much bigger clone is one base away. This sequence joins TRBV11-2 and TRBJ2-1, with 14 bases aligning to TRBD2. CDR3 length: 18 residues. Germline V gene lookup returns CDR1 SGHAT and CDR2 FQNNGV. The V and J ends lost 7 bases and 4 bases, in that order; junction bases with no gene match: 12. The CDR3 spells CASNSWTSGRSEYNEQFF. The CDR3 region has the DNA TGTGCCAGCAACTCGTGGACTAGCGGGAGGTCGGAATACAATGAGCAGTTCTTC.

The J gene is TRBJ2-2, the V gene TRBV29-1, with 7 bases fitting TRBD2. The CDR3 runs to 12 residues. V was clipped by 4 bases and J by 4 bases; unmatched bases: 0. Germline V gene sequence: CDR1 SQVTM, CDR2 ANQGSEA. The CDR3 loop reads CSVAGGTGELFF. In DNA form, the CDR3 reads TGCAGCGTTGCGGGGGGCACCGGGGAGCTGTTTTTT.

The chain uses TRBV4-1 and TRBJ2-5; 9 bases map to TRBD1. V lost 0 bases, J lost 2 bases, and 10 bases stayed unmatched. This CDR3 is 18 amino acids long. The germline V gene has CDR1 MGHRA and CDR2 YSYEKL. The CDR3 is CASSQERGTGNIQETQYF. The DNA for the CDR3 is TGCGCCAGCAGCCAAGAAAGGGGGACAGGGAACATACAAGAGACCCAGTACTTC.

This clonotype came up a few times. The CDR3, as DNA: TGTGCCATCTCGAAGCGGGAGACTTTCGGGGGCAATGAGCAGTTCTTC. This codes for CAISKRETFGGNEQFF. The gene calls are TRBV7-9 and TRBJ2-1; 8 positions agree with TRBD2. The junction had 17 bases not matched to a gene; V was cut back by 10 bases and J by 6 bases. The CDR3 is 16 residues long. Germline V gives CDR1 SEHNR, CDR2 FQNEAQ (reference sequence).

This clonotype was seen repeatedly, ten times or more. In nucleotides, the CDR3 is TGTGCCAGCAGCCCTGGAAGAACCCAAGAGACCCAGTACTTC. Encoded protein: CASSPGRTQETQYF. J is TRBJ2-5 and V is TRBV11-1; D unclear. The germline V gene encodes CDR1 SGHAT and CDR2 FQDESV (reference sequence). This CDR3 contains 14 residues. Trimming took off 5 bases at V and 1 base at J, with 11 bases between the two ends.

This clonotype was seen many times. This rearrangement joins TRBV6-1 to TRBJ1-1; the D gene is possibly TRBD1 (6 bases). Germline V CDR1 and CDR2: MNHNS, SASEGT. The CDR3 is 15 amino acids. Trimming left V 5 bases short and J 4 bases short, with 17 bases between. DNA for the CDR3: TGTGCCAGCAGTCTCCGACAGGAGAGTGTCACTGAAGCTTTCTTT. It yields the protein CASSLRQESVTEAFF.

This clonotype was picked up many times. The CDR3 nucleotides read TGTGCCAGCAATATTAGACAGGGGGCGTATAATGAGCAGTTCTTC. It codes for CASNIRQGAYNEQFF. This chain joins TRBV2 and TRBJ2-1; 10 bases agree with TRBD1. Trimming cost V 7 bases and J 7 bases; bases outside gene matches: 10. CDR1 is SNHLY, CDR2 FYNNEI, per germline. The length of the CDR3 is 15 residues.

This clonotype was recorded at least ten times. The rearrangement links TRBV28 to TRBJ2-2, with 7 bases fitting TRBD2. CDR3 size: 16 residues. CDR1 and CDR2 (germline): MDHEN, SYDVKM. V lost 7 bases and J lost 5; bases outside the gene matches: 13. CDR3: CASNPAGTKDTGELFF. In DNA form, the CDR3 reads TGTGCCAGCAACCCCGCCGGGACTAAGGATACCGGGGAGCTGTTTTTT.

This clonotype was detected ten times or more. The chain is built from TRBV10-3 and TRBJ2-1; 8 bases map to TRBD2. Germline V gene lookup returns CDR1 ENHRY and CDR2 SYGVKD. The CDR3 runs 16 residues. V dropped 0 bases and J dropped 5; count of bases not matched to a gene: 6. CDR3 region: CAISESRSGGNNEQFF. The CDR3 DNA reads as TGTGCCATCAGTGAGTCTAGGAGCGGGGGAAACAATGAGCAGTTCTTC.

A single count supports this clonotype. The chain couples TRBV3-1 to TRBJ1-4, with a possible D match to TRBD1 (5 bases). The germline CDR1 and CDR2 sequences are LGHDT and YNNKEL (reference sequence). The CDR3 is made up of 15 amino acids. V was shortened by 0 bases and J by 7 bases, with 12 bases between the two germline ends. The CDR3 loop is CASSQDPGDTEKLFF. The CDR3, as DNA: TGTGCCAGCAGCCAAGATCCGGGGGATACTGAAAAACTGTTTTTT.

This clonotype appeared many times. The V gene is TRBV27, the J gene TRBJ2-1; 14 positions match TRBD2. V gave up 5 bases and J gave up 4 bases; unmatched junction bases: 10. This CDR3 contains 18 residues. Germline V gene data show CDR1 as MNHEY and CDR2 as SMNVEV (reference sequence). The CDR3 nucleotides read TGTGCCAGCAGTCTCAGACTAGCGGGAGGGCCCTTATACAATGAGCAGTTCTTC. This encodes CASSLRLAGGPLYNEQFF.

This clonotype was seen many times. The chain recombines TRBV3-1 with TRBJ1-2; tentatively, D is TRBD1 (5 bases). Between the trimmed V and J ends, which lost 4 bases and 1 base, there was a span of 10 bases. Germline V gives CDR1 LGHDT, CDR2 YNNKEL (reference sequence). The CDR3 runs 14 residues. The CDR3: CASSPGLVNYGYTF. The CDR3 coding sequence is TGTGCCAGCAGCCCGGGACTCGTTAACTATGGCTACACCTTC.

This clonotype was counted between two and nine times. The chain has TRBV28 and TRBJ2-1; no firm D call. The CDR3 sequence is 14 residues long. In germline, CDR1 is MDHEN, CDR2 SYDVKM. V was pared by 5 bases and J by 5 bases, with 13 bases between. The CDR3 DNA is TGTGCCAGCAGTCCAATCCGACTCAACAATGAGCAGTTCTTC. It specifies CASSPIRLNNEQFF.

This clonotype occurred a few times. The gene calls are TRBV18 and TRBJ1-1, with D possibly being TRBD1 (5 bases). The CDR3 covers 15 residues. Germline CDR1 KGHSH, CDR2 LQKENI. Trimming removed 0 bases at V and 0 bases at J, with 8 bases between. The chain's CDR3 is CASSPPGGVNTEAFF. CDR3 nucleotide sequence: TGTGCCAGCTCACCACCGGGGGGGGTGAACACTGAAGCTTTCTTT.

This clonotype was recorded many times. This rearrangement joins TRBV20-1 to TRBJ2-7, with TRBD1 matching over 7 bases. This CDR3 spans 15 amino acids. Germline V lookup: CDR1 DFQATT, CDR2 SNEGSKA (reference sequence). V dropped 5 bases and J dropped 5; count of bases not matched to a gene: 15. CDR3 amino acids: CSAQKKQGWGHEQYF. For the CDR3, the DNA is TGCAGTGCTCAGAAGAAACAGGGGTGGGGCCACGAGCAGTACTTC.

This clonotype was counted many times. The J gene is TRBJ1-1, the V gene TRBV12-3 or TRBV12-4; D is undetermined. V was trimmed by 6 bases and J by 1 base, leaving 15 bases between them. This CDR3 is 15 amino acids long. The CDR3 sequence: CASSSGSSPNTEAFF. The CDR3 coding sequence is TGTGCCAGCAGCTCCGGCAGTTCCCCGAACACTGAAGCTTTCTTT.

This clonotype was recorded at least ten times. This chain links TRBV7-3 with TRBJ2-1; D gene uncertain. V gave up 1 base and J gave up 3 bases, with 7 bases separating them. Germline V lookup: CDR1 SGHTA, CDR2 FQGTGA. CDR3 length: 14 amino acids. The CDR3 bases are TGTGCCAGCAGCTTAAATCCTAGCTACAATGAGCAGTTCTTC. It translates to CASSLNPSYNEQFF.

This clonotype appeared many times. This rearrangement joins TRBV12-3 or TRBV12-4 to TRBJ1-2; D call uncertain. The V gene lost 3 bases and the J gene lost 7 bases, with 9 bases spanning the gap. The CDR3 has 12 residues. CDR3 residues: CASSFTPSGYTF. DNA of the CDR3: TGTGCCAGCAGTTTTACTCCTAGTGGCTACACCTTC.